Below, 25 T cell receptor beta chains from the same sample are listed, as sequenced in a study of blood T cell repertoires in COVID-19. Some clones are missing from TCRdb's copy, which holds only in-frame ones; the method was immunoSEQ multiplex PCR. The table shows under 150,000 clones, with about 80% occurring only once. Input material: PBMCs or T cells enriched from blood (not recorded which). Every receptor here comes from a man aged 45-65 years in a cohort exposed to, infected with or recovered from COVID-19 (not recorded which).

The genes are TRBV15 and TRBJ1-5; 8 bases are shared with TRBD1. Trimming cost V 3 bases and J 2 bases; bases outside gene matches: 6. The CDR3 is 16 amino acids. The germline CDR1 and CDR2 sequences are LNHNV and YYDKDF (reference sequence). The CDR3 here is CATSSQTGAGNQPQHF. CDR3 bases: TGTGCCACCAGCAGTCAGACAGGGGCGGGCAATCAGCCCCAGCATTTT.

The chain is built from TRBV12-3 or TRBV12-4 and TRBJ1-2, with 8 bases fitting TRBD1. The V segment lost 6 bases and the J segment 6 bases; nucleotides outside the gene matches: 6. This CDR3 comprises 13 residues. CDR3 bases: TGTGCCAGCAGCCCGGACAGGGTTAATGGCTACACCTTC. Its protein product is CASSPDRVNGYTF.

This chain links TRBV30 with TRBJ1-2; D remains ambiguous. V was trimmed by 0 bases and J by 5 bases, leaving 10 bases between them. Germline V gene sequence: CDR1 GTSNPN, CDR2 SVGIG (reference sequence). CDR3 length: 13 amino acids. The DNA of the CDR3 is TGTGCCTGGAGTGTCGGTTTCGAGTATGGCTACACCTTC. It yields the protein CAWSVGFEYGYTF.

In this sample, this clone turned up a few times. This chain uses TRBV30 with TRBJ1-2; 9 bases map to TRBD1. Trimming took 5 bases from V and 0 from J; bases not matched to a gene: 7. The CDR3 length is 15 residues. Germline assignment: CDR1 GTSNPN and CDR2 SVGIG (reference sequence). As DNA, the CDR3 is TGTGCCTGGGGGACAGGGAACCCTACTAACTATGGCTACACCTTC. Translation: CAWGTGNPTNYGYTF.

This chain links TRBV30 with TRBJ1-1; D not resolved. Germline V gene data show CDR1 as GTSNPN and CDR2 as SVGIG (reference sequence). The length of the CDR3 is 12 residues. The V and J ends lost 0 bases and 5 bases respectively, with 7 bases between them. CDR3 in DNA: TGTGCCTGGAGTGTACGGGTTACTGAAGCTTTCTTT. Translated: CAWSVRVTEAFF. Complete variable domain (other parts from reference TRBV30 and TRBJ1-1): SQTIHQWPATLVQPVGSPLSLECTVEGTSNPNLYWYRQAAGRGLQLLFYSVGIGQISSEVPQNLSASRPQDRQFILSSKKLLLSDSGFYLCAWSVRVTEAFFGQGTRLTVV.

CDR3 sequence: CASSIKGTGGSYEQYF. CDR3 coding DNA: TGTGCCAGTAGTATTAAGGGGACAGGCGGCTCCTACGAGCAGTACTTC. This rearrangement joins TRBV19 to TRBJ2-7, with 8 nucleotides matching TRBD1. Germline lookup yields CDR1 LNHDA and CDR2 SQIVND (reference sequence). CDR3 length: 16 amino acids. The junction had 7 bases not matched to a gene; V was cut back by 3 bases and J by 0 bases.

The chain carries TRBV27 and TRBJ2-1, with a weak D call TRBD1 (5 bases). V was clipped by 6 bases and J by 1 base, with 16 bases between them. This CDR3 is 16 amino acids long. The germline gives CDR1 MNHEY, CDR2 SMNVEV (reference sequence). The CDR3 reads CASRSLQGASYNEQFF. CDR3 DNA sequence: TGTGCCAGCAGGTCGCTCCAGGGTGCTTCCTACAATGAGCAGTTCTTC.

The chain recombines TRBV6-5 with TRBJ2-2; 8 bases are a match to TRBD2. Germline CDR1 and CDR2: MNHEY and SVGAGI. The CDR3 runs to 15 residues. Losses at the gene ends were 6 bases for V and 4 bases for J; bases not matched to a gene: 7. The CDR3 DNA is TGTGCCAGCAGGATAGTAGCGGGATTCACCGGGGAGCTGTTTTTT. This sequence encodes CASRIVAGFTGELFF.

The chain combines TRBV6-5 with TRBJ2-5, with 8 bases identical to TRBD2. Unmatched junction bases numbered 9, after V lost 11 bases and J lost 4 bases. Germline V gene lookup returns CDR1 MNHEY and CDR2 SVGAGI. The CDR3 contains 13 residues. CDR3 region: CAARGSGRETQYF. The DNA for the CDR3 is TGTGCCGCAAGGGGGAGCGGGAGAGAGACCCAGTACTTC.

This rearrangement joins TRBV2 to TRBJ2-2; 10 nucleotides match TRBD2. In germline, CDR1 is SNHLY, CDR2 FYNNEI. There are 15 residues in the CDR3. The ends lost 6 bases at V and 6 bases at J; junction bases unmatched: 7. CDR3 sequence reads: CASRVLAGEAGELFF. The DNA for the CDR3 is TGTGCCAGCAGAGTGCTAGCGGGAGAAGCCGGGGAGCTGTTTTTT.

The genes are TRBV3-1 (or the pseudogene TRBV3-2) and TRBJ2-7; D possibly corresponds to TRBD2 (5 bases). This CDR3 spans 15 amino acids. The germline V gene has CDR1 LGHDT and CDR2 YNNKEL (reference sequence). The V end was cut by 4 bases, the J end by 2 bases, with 15 bases between. The CDR3 DNA reads as TGTGCCAGCAGCCTCCGGGTAACGGGAACCTACGAGCAGTACTTC. Translation gives CASSLRVTGTYEQYF.

This clone was counted a few times. The chain couples TRBV7-3 to TRBJ2-7; the match to TRBD2 covers 12 bases. There are 17 residues in the CDR3. The trim removed 2 bases at V and 5 bases at J, leaving 10 bases unmatched. The germline CDR1 and CDR2 sequences are SGHTA and FQGTGA. The CDR3 nucleotides are TGTGCCAGCAGCTTAGTCGTGACTAGCGGGGGCAACCACGAGCAGTACTTC. Translating it yields CASSLVVTSGGNHEQYF. The whole variable domain, remainder taken from reference TRBV7-3 and TRBJ2-7, is GAGVSQTPSNKVTEKGKYVELRCDPISGHTALYWYRQSLGQGPEFLIYFQGTGAADDSGLPNDRFFAVRPEGSVSTLKIQRTERGDSAVYLCASSLVVTSGGNHEQYFGPGTRLTVT.

The rearrangement links TRBV18 to TRBJ1-6; TRBD1 is a possible D gene (5 bases). The CDR3 sequence is 15 residues long. Germline CDR1 KGHSH, CDR2 LQKENI. V lost 0 bases to trimming and J lost 4 bases, with 7 bases between them. CDR3 bases: TGTGCCAGCTCACCACCGGGGGGTTATAATTCACCCCTCCACTTT. Its translation: CASSPPGGYNSPLHF.

The chain joins TRBV29-1 to TRBJ1-3; 7 positions match TRBD1. The CDR3 contains 13 residues. After removal of 4 bases from V and 2 bases from J, the junction contained 2 bases not matched to a gene. Germline CDR1 is SQVTM and CDR2 is ANQGSEA. CDR3 protein: CSVGDSPGNTIYF. The CDR3 DNA reads as TGCAGCGTTGGGGACAGCCCTGGAAACACCATATATTTT.

The chain couples TRBV7-9 to TRBJ2-7; unclear D gene. CDR1 SEHNR and CDR2 FQNEAQ come from the germline V gene (reference sequence). V lost 8 bases and J 3 bases, leaving 5 bases between the germline ends. This CDR3 is 10 amino acids long. CDR3 sequence (DNA): TGTGCCAGCGGCCGCTACGAGCAGTACTTC. Translating it yields CASGRYEQYF.

The rearrangement links TRBV9 to TRBJ1-6; D not resolved. From germline, CDR1 is SGDLS and CDR2 YYNGEE. With 0 bases removed from V and 7 bases from J, the gap between germline ends came to 8 bases. This CDR3 region has 14 residues. The CDR3 spells CASSVVQANSPLHF. The CDR3 nucleotides are TGTGCCAGCAGCGTAGTGCAGGCAAATTCACCCCTCCACTTT.

V and J are TRBV3-1 (or the pseudogene TRBV3-2) and TRBJ2-3; no clear D. V lost 0 bases, J lost 0 bases, and 4 bases lay in between. CDR3 length: 14 residues. Germline assignment: CDR1 LGHDT and CDR2 YNNKEL (reference sequence). The CDR3 DNA follows: TGTGCCAGCAGCCAAGAATCTAGCACAGATACGCAGTATTTT. Residues: CASSQESSTDTQYF.

V and J are TRBV24-1 and TRBJ2-2, with D maybe TRBD2 (6 bases). The CDR3 has 14 residues. The germline V and J ends were trimmed by 5 bases and 4 bases, with 10 bases remaining between them. Per germline, CDR1 KGHDR and CDR2 SFDVKD. Here the CDR3 DNA reads TGTGCCACCAGTGCGGGAGTCCCCACCGGGGAGCTGTTTTTT. It translates to CATSAGVPTGELFF.

The table lists this clone with a few counts. J is TRBJ1-2 and V is TRBV7-2, with 9 nucleotides matching TRBD1. After removal of 5 bases from V and 8 bases from J, the junction contained 12 bases not matched to a gene. CDR1 is SGHTA and CDR2 is FQGNSA in the germline V gene. The CDR3 runs 15 residues. The CDR3 here is CASSPSGTGFLGYTF. CDR3 in DNA: TGTGCCAGCAGCCCGTCCGGGACAGGGTTTCTCGGCTACACCTTC.

The chain joins TRBV5-1 to TRBJ2-2; 12 bases line up with TRBD2. V trimming: 1 base; J trimming: 7 bases; junction bases outside the gene matches: 5. Germline V lookup: CDR1 SGHRS, CDR2 YFSETQ. This CDR3 is built from 16 residues. CDR3 coding DNA: TGCGCCAGCAGCTTGAGACTAGCGGGAGATATCGGGGAGCTGTTTTTT. It codes for CASSLRLAGDIGELFF. Full variable domain (rest looked up from reference TRBV5-1 and TRBJ2-2): KAGVTQTPRYLIKTRGQQVTLSCSPISGHRSVSWYQQTPGQGLQFLFEYFSETQRNKGNFPGRFSGRQFSNSRSEMNVSTLELGDSALYLCASSLRLAGDIGELFFGEGSRLTVL.

The rearrangement links TRBV19 to TRBJ2-7; 8 nucleotides agree with TRBD1. V lost 3 bases, J lost 4 bases, and 8 bases stayed unmatched. Germline lookup yields CDR1 LNHDA and CDR2 SQIVND (reference sequence). The CDR3 runs 15 residues. CDR3 sequence: CASSIGQGAMYEQYF. In DNA form, the CDR3 reads TGTGCCAGTAGTATCGGGCAGGGGGCTATGTACGAGCAGTACTTC. The variable domain in full, completed from reference TRBV19 and TRBJ2-7, reads DGGITQSPKYLFRKEGQNVTLSCEQNLNHDAMYWYRQDPGQGLRLIYYSQIVNDFQKGDIAEGYSVSREKKESFPLTVTSAQKNPTAFYLCASSIGQGAMYEQYFGPGTRLTVT.

A single count supports this clone. The rearrangement uses TRBV28 and TRBJ2-7; 7 bases fit TRBD2. CDR3 size: 14 residues. With V trimmed by 6 bases and J by 1 base, 6 bases remained unmatched. The germline CDR1 and CDR2 sequences are MDHEN and SYDVKM. This chain's CDR3 is CASRGASGSYEQYF. CDR3 DNA: TGTGCCAGCAGAGGGGCTAGCGGATCCTACGAGCAGTACTTC.

CDR3 sequence: CASSAREYGYTF. The CDR3 DNA is TGTGCCAGCAGCGCGAGGGAGTATGGCTACACCTTC. V usage is TRBV11-3 and J usage is TRBJ1-2; D ambiguous. Trimming removed 5 bases from V and 5 bases from J, with 9 bases in between. The CDR3 loop spans 12 amino acids. Germline-derived CDR1 and CDR2 are SGHNT and YENEEA.

This clone appeared a single time. The chain recombines TRBV7-8 with TRBJ1-5; 7 bases are a match to TRBD1. This CDR3 comprises 15 residues. Losses at the gene ends were 2 bases for V and 6 bases for J; bases not matched to a gene: 7. The germline V gene has CDR1 SGHVS and CDR2 FQNEAQ. CDR3 DNA sequence: TGTGCCAGCAGCTTACAAGGGGGCGCAGGTCAGCCCCAGCATTTT. Its translation: CASSLQGGAGQPQHF.

The CDR3 is CASSEWGTGDEQYF. The DNA of the CDR3 is TGTGCCAGCAGTGAATGGGGGACAGGGGACGAGCAGTACTTC. The V call is TRBV25-1, the J call TRBJ2-7, with 10 bases that match TRBD1. The CDR3 loop spans 14 amino acids. V lost 1 base, J lost 5 bases, and 2 bases stayed unmatched. The V gene's germline CDR1 is MGHDK and CDR2 SYGVNS.